This is a list of T cell receptor beta chains from one sample in a study of beta chain features in type 1 diabetes. TCRdb keeps only in-frame clones here, not all; method: immunoSEQ multiplex PCR. Of over 300,000 clones in the sample, about a tenth were seen once. Sequencing input: central memory CD4+ T cells from blood. The receptor set was obtained from a man aged 25 to 40 with type 1 diabetes. Each CDR3 is given with its conserved first and last residue. The order of the fields is D gene, CDR3 length, J gene, V gene, clone size, CDR3 DNA, CDR3 protein. The D gene is left open where the match is weak. Some rows have no size entry. The others give once, few or many, or a class for an expanded clone.

>-|14|TRBJ1-5|TRBV2|few
TGTGCCAGCATGAGAGGCGGTTCCAATCAGCCCCAGCATTTT
CASMRGGSNQPQHF
>TRBD1|12|TRBJ1-2|TRBV10-3|many
TGTGCCATCGGGGACAGGGAGAAGGGCTACACCTTC
CAIGDREKGYTF
>-|15|TRBJ2-7|TRBV9|few
TGTGCCAGCAGCGTAGGACCCACGGATACCTACGAGCAGTACTTC
CASSVGPTDTYEQYF
>-|13|TRBJ2-3|TRBV2|many
TGTGCCAGCAGTGAAGAGCGGGCCGATACGCAGTATTTT
CASSEERADTQYF
>-|14|TRBJ1-4|TRBV6-1|few
TGTGCCAGCGGATGGTACAGAGGAGATGAAAAACTGTTTTTT
CASGWYRGDEKLFF
>TRBD1|14|TRBJ2-1|TRBV7-2|few
TGTGCCAGCAGCGTCGACAGGGTGGCGGGCGAGCAGTTCTTC
CASSVDRVAGEQFF
>TRBD1|18|TRBJ1-5|TRBV27|few
TGTGCCAGCAGCCGAAGCGGGACAGCTCTTGGGGGCAATCAGCCCCAGCATTTT
CASSRSGTALGGNQPQHF
>TRBD2|12|TRBJ2-1|TRBV6-5|few
TGTGCCAGCAGTGCCGGGAGGAATGAGCAGTTCTTC
CASSAGRNEQFF
>-|14|TRBJ1-1|TRBV5-1|few
TGCGCCAGCAGCCTGGGGGGCATGAACACTGAAGCTTTCTTT
CASSLGGMNTEAFF
>-|15|TRBJ2-5|TRBV7-2|-
TGTGCCAGCAGCTTAGCGGGATTTCAGCGAGAGACCCAGTACTTC
CASSLAGFQRETQYF
>TRBD1|14|TRBJ1-2|TRBV6-6|few
TGTGCCAGCAGTTACTCAGGACAGGGAGATGGCTACACCTTC
CASSYSGQGDGYTF
>TRBD1|13|TRBJ1-1|TRBV10-3|-
TGTGCCAGTCAGAAAGGACAGGACACTGAAGCTTTCTTT
CASQKGQDTEAFF
>TRBD1|16|TRBJ2-2|TRBV9|-
TGTGCCAGCAGCACCGGGACAGGGGGTGGCACCGGGGAGCTGTTTTTT
CASSTGTGGGTGELFF
>-|14|TRBJ1-2|TRBV7-9|few
TGTGCCAGCAGCGTATCTCAAGCTAACTATGGCTACACCTTC
CASSVSQANYGYTF
>-|13|TRBJ1-4|TRBV9|few
TGTGCCAGCAGCCCTGCGTATAATGAAAAACTGTTTTTT
CASSPAYNEKLFF
>TRBD1|16|TRBJ2-1|TRBV19|-
TGTGCCAGTAGTACCTCCGCAGGGGGTAGTCACAATGAGCAGTTCTTC
CASSTSAGGSHNEQFF
>-|14|TRBJ1-3|TRBV19|few
TGTGCCAGTACCGCTGGGATGAGAGGAAACACCATATATTTT
CASTAGMRGNTIYF
>-|13|TRBJ1-1|TRBV30|-
TGTGCCTGGAGTGACGTGGGGAGCACTGAAGCTTTCTTT
CAWSDVGSTEAFF
>-|16|TRBJ2-3|TRBV5-8|-
TGTGCCAGCAGCTTAGGGGCAGTCCTAAGGGCAGATACGCAGTATTTT
CASSLGAVLRADTQYF
>-|11|TRBJ2-5|TRBV2|few
TGTGCCAACAACTACAAAGAGACCCAGTACTTC
CANNYKETQYF
>TRBD1|14|TRBJ2-7|TRBV28|few
TGTGCCAGCACCCTATCGGGGACAGGGGTCGAGCAGTACTTC
CASTLSGTGVEQYF
>-|14|TRBJ2-3|TRBV6-6|few
TGTGCCAGCAGACGAGACAGGCGCACAGATACGCAGTATTTT
CASRRDRRTDTQYF
>-|14|TRBJ2-5|TRBV9|-
TGTGCCAGCAGCGCCGGGGACGGCCAAGAGACCCAGTACTTC
CASSAGDGQETQYF
>-|15|TRBJ1-5|TRBV6-6|-
TGTGCCAGCCGCAGACAGGTCGATAGCAATCAGCCCCAGCATTTT
CASRRQVDSNQPQHF
>TRBD1|14|TRBJ1-1|TRBV29-1|-
TGCAGCGTTGAGGCGGAGAGGGGGCACACTGAAGCTTTCTTT
CSVEAERGHTEAFF
>-|12|TRBJ2-3|TRBV5-5|few
TGTGCCAGCAGCTTGGCCCGGGATACGCAGTATTTT
CASSLARDTQYF
>-|12|TRBJ1-3|TRBV14|-
TGTGCCAGCAGCCAAGTACGGAACACCATATATTTT
CASSQVRNTIYF
>-|14|TRBJ1-2|TRBV19|few
TGTGCCAGTAGGAGAAACGGCGGGCCCTATGGCTACACCTTC
CASRRNGGPYGYTF
>-|13|TRBJ1-6|TRBV7-2|few
TGTGCCAGCAGCGGGGGACTGAATTCACCCCTCCACTTT
CASSGGLNSPLHF
>TRBD1|16|TRBJ1-4|TRBV19|-
TGTGCCAGCGGGACAGGGGGCCGCGCAACTAATGAAAAACTGTTTTTT
CASGTGGRATNEKLFF
>TRBD1|16|TRBJ2-7|TRBV2|-
TGTGCCAGCAAACCTCCCCGAGACAGGGCCCTCTACGAGCAGTACTTC
CASKPPRDRALYEQYF
>-|14|TRBJ2-2|TRBV2|-
TGTGCCAGCAGTGGGACATTATTCACCGGGGAGCTGTTTTTT
CASSGTLFTGELFF
>-|12|TRBJ2-5|TRBV2|few
TGTGCCAGCAGTGTTGATCCGGAGACCCAGTACTTC
CASSVDPETQYF
>-|13|TRBJ2-5|TRBV29-1|-
TGCAGCGTTGGTGTTGGGGGTCGAGAGACCCAGTACTTC
CSVGVGGRETQYF
>-|11|TRBJ1-2|TRBV20-1|-
TGCAGTGCTAGAGATCTTAATGGCTACACCTTC
CSARDLNGYTF
>TRBD1|15|TRBJ2-1|TRBV7-2|-
TGTGCCAGCAGGTCCACAGGGGGCGCAAAAAATGAGCAGTTCTTC
CASRSTGGAKNEQFF
>TRBD2|15|TRBJ2-3|TRBV6-6|-
TGTGCCAGCAGTTATGGGGGACTAGCTGCAGATACGCAGTATTTT
CASSYGGLAADTQYF
>-|13|TRBJ1-5|TRBV2|few
TGTGCCAGCAGTGGACAGGAACATCAGCCCCAGCATTTT
CASSGQEHQPQHF
>-|12|TRBJ2-5|TRBV19|-
TGTGCCAGTAGAAGCAGGGAAGAGACCCAGTACTTC
CASRSREETQYF
>TRBD1|14|TRBJ2-7|TRBV30|-
TGTGCCTGGGGAAGGACAGGGGGCTTCGACGAGCAGTACTTC
CAWGRTGGFDEQYF
>-|13|TRBJ2-7|TRBV5-6|-
TGTGCCAGCAGCTCGACCGATTCTTCCGAGCAGTACTTC
CASSSTDSSEQYF
>-|14|TRBJ1-2|TRBV5-5|-
TGTGCCAGCAGCCAGACAGGAGCTAACTATGGCTACACCTTC
CASSQTGANYGYTF